Listed below are T cell receptor beta chains from one sample, sequenced in a study of blood T cell repertoires in COVID-19. The data were produced by immunoSEQ multiplex PCR, yet TCRdb's version contains in-frame clones alone and is incomplete. This table holds about 72,000 clones, 75% to 90% found once. Sequencing used peripheral blood. The receptors come from a woman of 80 years or more with active or convalescent COVID-19. Each CDR3 is given with its conserved first and last residue. The order of the fields is J gene, D gene, clone size, V gene, CDR3 protein, CDR3 DNA. The D gene is left open where the match is weak. Not all rows give a size; the values are once, few, many and, for expanded clones, a class.

>TRBJ2-1|TRBD2|few|TRBV5-6
CASTARGRGVYNEQFF
TGTGCCAGCACAGCTCGCGGGCGGGGGGTCTACAATGAGCAGTTCTTC
>TRBJ1-4|NA|NA|TRBV20-1
CSGRVNEKLFF
TGCAGTGGTCGCGTGAATGAAAAACTGTTTTTT
>TRBJ2-5|NA|NA|TRBV4-3
CASSQDQQGFETQYF
TGCGCCAGCAGCCAAGATCAGCAGGGCTTCGAGACCCAGTACTTC
>TRBJ1-2|NA|NA|TRBV2
CASNRDYGYTF
TGTGCCAGCAACAGGGACTATGGCTACACCTTC
>TRBJ2-1|NA|NA|TRBV3-1/TRBV3-2
CASSQGTGLSYNEQFF
TGTGCCAGCAGCCAAGGTACAGGGTTATCCTACAATGAGCAGTTCTTC
>TRBJ2-5|TRBD2|NA|TRBV6-6
CASTPRGGSQETQYF
TGTGCCAGCACCCCACGGGGGGGATCGCAAGAGACCCAGTACTTC
>TRBJ1-1|NA|NA|TRBV18
CASSPAGGGTEAFF
TGTGCCAGCTCACCCGCGGGGGGAGGCACTGAAGCTTTCTTT
>TRBJ2-5|NA|NA|TRBV9
CASSVEQQGVRETQYF
TGTGCCAGCAGCGTGGAACAACAGGGTGTTCGAGAGACCCAGTACTTC
>TRBJ2-5|TRBD2|NA|TRBV28
CASGPSGGASGPETQYF
TGTGCCAGCGGACCTAGCGGGGGGGCTTCGGGACCAGAGACCCAGTACTTC
>TRBJ1-1|TRBD1|NA|TRBV6-2/TRBV6-3
CASSYATGGPEAFF
TGTGCCAGCAGTTATGCGACAGGGGGGCCTGAAGCTTTCTTT
>TRBJ2-5|NA|few|TRBV9
CASSPMGRLEQETQYF
TGTGCCAGCAGCCCCATGGGGCGACTAGAGCAAGAGACCCAGTACTTC
>TRBJ2-5|NA|NA|TRBV30
CAWSVQETQYF
TGTGCCTGGAGTGTACAGGAGACCCAGTACTTC
>TRBJ1-6|NA|NA|TRBV7-9
CASSLGSDSPPLHF
TGTGCCAGCAGCTTGGGGTCAGACAGCCCGCCCCTCCACTTT
>TRBJ2-6|TRBD1|NA|TRBV11-2
CASSFTGGVFSGANVLTF
TGTGCCAGCAGCTTCACAGGGGGCGTATTCTCTGGGGCCAACGTCCTGACTTTC
>TRBJ2-1|TRBD2|NA|TRBV5-1
CASSFSGGNEQFF
TGCGCCAGCAGCTTTAGCGGGGGTAATGAGCAGTTCTTC